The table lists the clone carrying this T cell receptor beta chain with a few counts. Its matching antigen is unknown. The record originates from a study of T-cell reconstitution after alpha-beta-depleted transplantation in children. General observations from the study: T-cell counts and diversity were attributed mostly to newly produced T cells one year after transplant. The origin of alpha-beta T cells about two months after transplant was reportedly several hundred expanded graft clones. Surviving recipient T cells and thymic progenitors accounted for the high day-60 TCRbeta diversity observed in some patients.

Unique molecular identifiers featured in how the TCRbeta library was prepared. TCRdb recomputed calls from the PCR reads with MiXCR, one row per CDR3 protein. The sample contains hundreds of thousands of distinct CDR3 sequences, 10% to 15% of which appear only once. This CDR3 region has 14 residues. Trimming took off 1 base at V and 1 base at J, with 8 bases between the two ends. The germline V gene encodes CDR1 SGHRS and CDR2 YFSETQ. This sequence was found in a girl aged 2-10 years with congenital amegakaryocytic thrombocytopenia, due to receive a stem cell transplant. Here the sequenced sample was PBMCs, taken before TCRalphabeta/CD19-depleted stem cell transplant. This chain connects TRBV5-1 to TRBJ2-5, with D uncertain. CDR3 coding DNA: TGCGCCAGCAGCTTGCCAAGATCCCAAGAGACCCAGTACTTC. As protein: CASSLPRSQETQYF.